A single sample is the source of the 30 T cell receptor beta chains below, sequenced in a study of T cell responses to AZD1222 COVID-19 vaccine. The assay was immunoSEQ multiplex PCR, and TCRdb's table has in-frame clones only and misses some. The sample has approximately 140,000 clones; 90% are singletons. The sample here was peripheral blood, taken 28 days after the second AZD1222 dose. These receptors were obtained from an adult who received the AZD1222 COVID-19 vaccine.

This chain joins TRBV30 and TRBJ2-5; TRBD2 agrees at 8 bases. Germline values: CDR1 GTSNPN, CDR2 SVGIG (reference sequence). The CDR3 is 16 residues long. V shed 0 bases, J shed 4 bases, and the junction held 10 bases outside the gene matches. The CDR3 region is CAWSVDRTGGRETQYF. DNA of the CDR3: TGTGCCTGGAGTGTGGACCGAACGGGAGGGCGAGAGACCCAGTACTTC.

The chain couples TRBV19 to TRBJ2-7; 9 bases are shared with TRBD2. The trim removed 4 bases at V and 7 bases at J, leaving 5 bases unmatched. This CDR3 contains 13 residues. Germline V gives CDR1 LNHDA, CDR2 SQIVND (reference sequence). This CDR3 reads CASSSGRAGEQYF. The CDR3 coding sequence is TGTGCCAGTAGTAGCGGGAGGGCCGGAGAGCAGTACTTC.

V gene TRBV29-1 combines with J gene TRBJ2-3; TRBD2 matches 16 bases. The trim removed 5 bases at V and 3 bases at J, leaving 2 bases unmatched. The CDR3 is 15 amino acids. The germline V gene encodes CDR1 SQVTM and CDR2 ANQGSEA. The CDR3: CSVLGLAGGTDTQYF. The CDR3 bases are TGCAGCGTTCTGGGACTAGCGGGAGGGACAGATACGCAGTATTTT.

The V call is TRBV12-1, the J call TRBJ1-3; TRBD1 reflects the table's D call only, with no check against the DNA. TRBV12-1 is shown as a pseudogene. The CDR3 sequence is 15 residues long. The CDR3 nucleotides read TGTGCCAGCAGCCTTACCGGCAGGGTCGGAAACACCATATATTTT. Its protein product is CASSLTGRVGNTIYF.

This chain joins TRBV4-1 and TRBJ1-5, with a possible D match to TRBD1 (6 bases). Trimming took 2 bases from V and 2 from J, leaving 10 bases between them. Germline CDR1 is MGHRA and CDR2 is YSYEKL. The CDR3 has 15 residues. DNA of the CDR3: TGCGCCAGCAGCCAATATGCAGGGGGCAATCAGCCCCAGCATTTT. It specifies CASSQYAGGNQPQHF.

V and J are TRBV6-5 and TRBJ2-7, with D perhaps TRBD1 (5 bases). V was clipped by 5 bases and J by 0 bases, with 11 bases between them. CDR1 MNHEY and CDR2 SVGAGI come from the germline V gene. This CDR3 has 14 residues. Written as DNA, the CDR3 is TGTGCCAGCAGTCCCTCGACAGCCTCCTACGAGCAGTACTTC. As protein: CASSPSTASYEQYF.

The chain carries TRBV18 and TRBJ2-3; D is unresolved. Germline V gene sequence: CDR1 KGHSH, CDR2 LQKENI. V was cut by 5 bases and J by 0 bases, with 9 bases left in between. The CDR3 totals 14 residues. In DNA, the CDR3 is TGTGCCAGCTCATCCATAGACAGCACAGATACGCAGTATTTT. This codes for CASSSIDSTDTQYF.

Only a few counts were recorded for this clone. The chain links TRBV7-2 to TRBJ1-2; tentative D call: TRBD1 (5 bases). This CDR3 has 14 amino acids. The germline CDR1 and CDR2 sequences are SGHTA and FQGNSA. V was clipped by 1 base and J by 4 bases, with 10 bases between them. This chain's CDR3 is CASSLGWGLYGYTF. The CDR3 DNA sequence: TGTGCCAGCAGCTTAGGCTGGGGACTCTATGGCTACACCTTC.

CDR3 DNA sequence: TGTGCCAGCAGTCAAACGGTCACAGGGGTGGGCTACACCTTC. Translation: CASSQTVTGVGYTF. V is TRBV27 and J is TRBJ1-2; 7 positions match TRBD1. Germline assignment: CDR1 MNHEY and CDR2 SMNVEV (reference sequence). V was clipped by 5 bases and J by 8 bases; unmatched bases: 11. There are 14 residues in the CDR3.

The genes are TRBV5-4 and TRBJ2-3; 7 nucleotides line up with TRBD2. J was trimmed by 6 bases and V by 4 bases; bases with no gene match: 11. CDR3 size: 15 residues. Germline CDR1 and CDR2: SGHNT and YYREEE (reference sequence). CDR3 sequence: CASSPSGTKADTQYF. The CDR3 bases are TGTGCCAGCAGCCCAAGCGGGACGAAGGCGGATACGCAGTATTTT.

The chain carries TRBV19 and TRBJ1-2; D is uncertain. CDR1 LNHDA and CDR2 SQIVND come from the germline V gene (reference sequence). The CDR3 has 14 residues. V was clipped by 6 bases and J by 0 bases, with 11 bases between them. CDR3 nucleotide sequence: TGTGCCAGTAGCACCGGCGGAGCTAACTATGGCTACACCTTC. Translated: CASSTGGANYGYTF.

The chain carries TRBV10-1 and TRBJ1-1; D gene uncertain. Germline CDR1 reads WNHNN; CDR2 reads SYGVQD (reference sequence). V lost 6 bases, J lost 1 base, and 18 bases lay in between. This CDR3 comprises 16 residues. The CDR3 DNA follows: TGCGCCAGCAGCACCTGCCCTCATATGGGGAACACTGAAGCTTTCTTT. It is translated as CASSTCPHMGNTEAFF.

The chain links TRBV12-3 or TRBV12-4 to TRBJ2-1; maybe TRBD1 (6 bases). The CDR3 is 12 residues long. Deletions cut 3 bases from V and 8 bases from J, with 8 bases between. In DNA form, the CDR3 reads TGTGCCAGCAGTTTTTCAGGGGATGAGCAGTTCTTC. Protein: CASSFSGDEQFF.

This chain uses TRBV4-1 with TRBJ2-7, with D hard to call. Trimming removed 0 bases at V and 0 bases at J, with 12 bases between. Germline values: CDR1 MGHRA, CDR2 YSYEKL. The CDR3 extends over 16 amino acids. The CDR3 spells CASSQDPSRPSYEQYF. CDR3 sequence (DNA): TGCGCCAGCAGCCAAGATCCTTCCCGCCCCTCCTACGAGCAGTACTTC.

The chain combines TRBV5-4 with TRBJ2-5; no definite D call. Trimming cost V 1 base and J 0 bases, with 7 bases left between them. The CDR3 length is 14 residues. CDR1 is SGHNT, CDR2 YYREEE, per germline (reference sequence). CDR3 bases: TGTGCCAGCAGCTTGCTCGATTACCAAGAGACCCAGTACTTC. Translating gives CASSLLDYQETQYF.

The J gene is TRBJ1-6, the V gene TRBV6-5, with 7 bases that match TRBD1. Germline CDR1 is MNHEY and CDR2 is SVGAGI. The CDR3 covers 15 residues. Trimming took 4 bases from V and 4 from J; bases not matched to a gene: 4. CDR3 amino acids: CASSSDRVYNSPLHF. DNA of the CDR3: TGTGCCAGCAGTTCTGACAGGGTATATAATTCACCCCTCCACTTT.

This clone has just a few counts. V usage is TRBV6-5 and J usage is TRBJ1-1; D is undetermined. V was cut by 6 bases and J by 7 bases, with 18 bases left in between. The CDR3 runs 14 residues. Per germline, CDR1 MNHEY and CDR2 SVGAGI. The CDR3 DNA reads as TGTGCCAGCAGCCAGTGGCAGGACCTACTTGAAGCTTTCTTT. Encoded protein: CASSQWQDLLEAFF.

The chain recombines TRBV11-2 with TRBJ2-3; no definite D call. The CDR3 runs to 13 residues. Trimming removed 4 bases from V and 4 bases from J, with 9 bases in between. From germline, CDR1 is SGHAT and CDR2 FQNNGV. The CDR3 DNA reads TGTGCCAGCAGCTCGGGCCCTGCAGATACGCAGTATTTT. Residues: CASSSGPADTQYF.

This chain uses TRBV6-2 or TRBV6-3 with TRBJ1-2, with no clear D. The CDR3 extends over 14 amino acids. Germline values: CDR1 MNHEY, CDR2 SVGEGT. With 0 bases removed from V and 8 bases from J, the gap between germline ends came to 13 bases. The CDR3 protein is CASSYSIGRDGYTF. CDR3 nucleotide sequence: TGTGCCAGCAGTTACTCGATCGGAAGAGACGGCTACACCTTC.

The gene calls are TRBV14 and TRBJ2-2; D unresolved. V dropped 5 bases and J dropped 0 bases, with 10 bases sitting between them. Germline CDR1 SGHDN, CDR2 FVKESK. The CDR3 has 15 amino acids. CDR3 DNA sequence: TGTGCCAGCAGCTCCATGACTGCGAACACCGGGGAGCTGTTTTTT. Its protein is CASSSMTANTGELFF.

CDR3 region: CASSDYLTGWGDLYGYTF. The CDR3 DNA sequence: TGCGCCAGCAGCGACTACCTAACGGGATGGGGGGATCTCTATGGCTACACCTTC. The rearrangement joins TRBV4-1 to TRBJ1-2, with D maybe TRBD1 (5 bases). The CDR3 consists of 18 residues. The germline V gene has CDR1 MGHRA and CDR2 YSYEKL. With 5 bases removed from V and 4 bases from J, the gap between germline ends came to 26 bases.

The chain couples TRBV5-4 to TRBJ2-3; unclear D gene. Germline-derived CDR1 and CDR2 are SGHNT and YYREEE (reference sequence). The CDR3 sequence is 14 residues long. The germline V and J ends were trimmed by 0 bases and 0 bases, with 5 bases remaining between them. The CDR3 DNA is TGTGCCAGCAGCTTGGATCCTAGCACAGATACGCAGTATTTT. Translation gives CASSLDPSTDTQYF.

This clone came up a few times. The chain uses TRBV27 and TRBJ1-5, with TRBD1 matching 10 bases. This CDR3 has 14 residues. The V and J ends lost 3 bases and 5 bases, in that order; junction bases with no gene match: 1. Germline-derived CDR1 and CDR2 are MNHEY and SMNVEV (reference sequence). CDR3 protein: CASSLTGGDQPQHF. The CDR3, as DNA: TGTGCCAGCAGTTTGACAGGGGGCGATCAGCCCCAGCATTTT.

The chain carries TRBV6-5 and TRBJ1-5; 7 nucleotides agree with TRBD1. The CDR3 loop spans 15 amino acids. The V and J ends lost 5 bases and 7 bases, in that order; junction bases with no gene match: 11. The germline V gene has CDR1 MNHEY and CDR2 SVGAGI. The CDR3 bases are TGTGCCAGCAGTCGCCTTACAGGGGAGGTGCAGCCCCAGCATTTT. Translated: CASSRLTGEVQPQHF.

The chain couples TRBV21-1 to TRBJ2-1; the table's TRBD2 call for D was not verified on the DNA. TRBV21-1 is deemed a pseudogene. This CDR3 is 15 amino acids long. CDR3 loop: CASSLGLAGVDEQFF. CDR3 coding DNA: TGTGCCAGCAGCTTAGGACTAGCGGGAGTGGATGAGCAGTTCTTC.

The J gene is TRBJ2-1, the V gene TRBV28, with 10 bases that match TRBD1. There are 17 residues in the CDR3. Germline CDR1 reads MDHEN; CDR2 reads SYDVKM. V gave up 4 bases and J gave up 6 bases; unmatched junction bases: 12. The CDR3, as DNA: TGTGCCAGCAGTTCTTTATCCGGGACAGGGGACCCCAATGAGCAGTTCTTC. It encodes CASSSLSGTGDPNEQFF.

The sample holds one count of this clone. The V gene is TRBV3-1 (or the pseudogene TRBV3-2), the J gene TRBJ1-1, with D unresolved. Germline V gives CDR1 LGHDT, CDR2 YNNKEL (reference sequence). Trimming removed 0 bases from V and 5 bases from J, with 7 bases in between. This CDR3 comprises 13 residues. CDR3 nucleotides: TGTGCCAGCAGCCAAGATGAAGGAACTGAAGCTTTCTTT. Translation: CASSQDEGTEAFF.

In its sample, this clone was seen once. This chain connects TRBV6-5 to TRBJ1-2; 9 bases match TRBD1. With V trimmed by 2 bases and J by 0 bases, 1 base remained unmatched. Germline V gives CDR1 MNHEY, CDR2 SVGAGI. The CDR3 totals 15 residues. DNA of the CDR3: TGTGCCAGCAGTTACGGGACAGGGTCTAACTATGGCTACACCTTC. Residues: CASSYGTGSNYGYTF.

This clone was counted only a few times. J is TRBJ1-2 and V is TRBV2; a weak D match, TRBD1 (5 bases). CDR3 length equals 12 residues. Germline V lookup: CDR1 SNHLY, CDR2 FYNNEI. V shed 0 bases and J shed 12 bases, with 11 bases lying between them. For the CDR3, the DNA is TGTGCCAGCAGTGAAGCGCCGGCAGGGCACACCTTC. It specifies CASSEAPAGHTF.

This clone was detected only a few times. The chain combines TRBV7-9 with TRBJ2-1; TRBD2 matches at 8 bases. Losses at the gene ends were 4 bases for V and 6 bases for J; bases not matched to a gene: 11. From germline, CDR1 is SEHNR and CDR2 FQNEAQ (reference sequence). The CDR3 is 16 amino acids. The chain's CDR3 is CASSWGGSGSTNEQFF. In DNA form, the CDR3 reads TGTGCCAGCAGCTGGGGCGGCAGCGGGAGTACCAATGAGCAGTTCTTC. Together with reference TRBV7-9 and TRBJ2-1, the CDR3 gives the full variable domain: DTGVSQNPRHKITKRGQNVTFRCDPISEHNRLYWYRQTLGQGPEFLTYFQNEAQLEKSRLLSDRFSAERPKGSFSTLEIQRTEQGDSAMYLCASSWGGSGSTNEQFFGPGTRLTVL.